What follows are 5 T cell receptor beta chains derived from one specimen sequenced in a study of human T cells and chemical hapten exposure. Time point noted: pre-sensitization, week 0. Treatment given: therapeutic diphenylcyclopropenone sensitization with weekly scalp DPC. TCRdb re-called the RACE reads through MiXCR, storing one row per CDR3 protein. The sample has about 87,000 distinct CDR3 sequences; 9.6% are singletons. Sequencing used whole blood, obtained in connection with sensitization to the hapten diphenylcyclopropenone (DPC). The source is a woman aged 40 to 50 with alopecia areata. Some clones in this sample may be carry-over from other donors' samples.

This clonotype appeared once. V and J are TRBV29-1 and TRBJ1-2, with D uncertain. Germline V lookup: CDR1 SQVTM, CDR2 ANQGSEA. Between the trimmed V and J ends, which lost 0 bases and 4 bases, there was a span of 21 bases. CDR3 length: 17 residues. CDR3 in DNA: TGCAGCGTTGAAGATCTTCAAGGCTTTTCGATGGGCTATGGCTACACCTTC. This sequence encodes CSVEDLQGFSMGYGYTF.

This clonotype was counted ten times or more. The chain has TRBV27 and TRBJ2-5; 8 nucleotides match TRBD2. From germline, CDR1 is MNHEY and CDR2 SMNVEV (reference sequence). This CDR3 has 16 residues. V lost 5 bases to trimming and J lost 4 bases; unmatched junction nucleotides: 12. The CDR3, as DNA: TGTGCCAGCAGTCCGTCGCGGGGGGCCATAGGAGAGACCCAGTACTTC. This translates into CASSPSRGAIGETQYF.

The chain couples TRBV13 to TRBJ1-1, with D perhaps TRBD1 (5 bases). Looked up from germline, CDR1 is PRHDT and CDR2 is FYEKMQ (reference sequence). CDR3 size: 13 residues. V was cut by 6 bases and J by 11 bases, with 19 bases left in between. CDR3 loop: CASRQREGSGAFF. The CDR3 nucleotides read TGTGCCAGCAGACAACGAGAGGGATCAGGGGCTTTCTTT. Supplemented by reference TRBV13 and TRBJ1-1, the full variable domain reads AAGVIQSPRHLIKEKRETATLKCYPIPRHDTVYWYQQGPGQDPQFLISFYEKMQSDKGSIPDRFSAQQFSDYHSELNMSSLELGDSALYFCASRQREGSGAFFGQGTRLTVV.

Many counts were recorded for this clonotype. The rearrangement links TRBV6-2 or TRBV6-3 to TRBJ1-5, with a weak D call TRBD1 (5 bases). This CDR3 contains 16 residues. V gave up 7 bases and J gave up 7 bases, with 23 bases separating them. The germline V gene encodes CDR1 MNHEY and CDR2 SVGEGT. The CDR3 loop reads CASTNRRSEHPQPQHF. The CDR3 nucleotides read TGTGCCAGCACCAACAGGAGGTCAGAACATCCGCAGCCCCAGCATTTT.

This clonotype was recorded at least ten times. For the CDR3, the DNA is TGCGCCAGCAGCTTAGACATATCCAAGGCGGGGAACACTGAAGCTTTCTTT. This codes for CASSLDISKAGNTEAFF. The V call is TRBV5-1, the J call TRBJ1-1; D is undetermined. Per germline, CDR1 SGHRS and CDR2 YFSETQ. V was trimmed by 2 bases and J by 1 base, leaving 18 bases between them. This CDR3 has 17 residues. Complete variable domain (other parts from reference TRBV5-1 and TRBJ1-1): KAGVTQTPRYLIKTRGQQVTLSCSPISGHRSVSWYQQTPGQGLQFLFEYFSETQRNKGNFPGRFSGRQFSNSRSEMNVSTLELGDSALYLCASSLDISKAGNTEAFFGQGTRLTVV.